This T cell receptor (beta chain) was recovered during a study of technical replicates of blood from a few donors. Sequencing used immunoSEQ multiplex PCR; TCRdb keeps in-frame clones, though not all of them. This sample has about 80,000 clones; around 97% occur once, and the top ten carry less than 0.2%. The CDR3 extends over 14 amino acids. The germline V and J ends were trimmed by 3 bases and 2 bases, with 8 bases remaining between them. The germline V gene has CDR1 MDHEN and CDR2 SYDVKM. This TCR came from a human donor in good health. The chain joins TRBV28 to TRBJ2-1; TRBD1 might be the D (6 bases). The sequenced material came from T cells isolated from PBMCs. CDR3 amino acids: CASSLDRPYNEQFF. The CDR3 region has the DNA TGTGCCAGCAGTTTGGACAGACCCTACAATGAGCAGTTCTTC.